This is a list of T cell receptor beta chains from one sample in a study of identical twins. TCRdb redid the calling of the 5' RACE reads with MiXCR, one entry per CDR3 protein. Altogether 420,000 or so distinct CDR3 sequences are present, approximately 17% being singletons, with the ten largest covering less than 15%. The source material was naive T cells sorted from blood. The receptor set was obtained from a man between 50 and 59 years old in good health. Each CDR3 is given with its conserved first and last residue. The D gene is left open where the match is weak. A row's size may be missing; if present it is once, few, many or a size class.

j_gene,v_gene,abundance,d_gene,CDR3nt,CDR3aa
TRBJ1-2,TRBV3-1,few,TRBD1,TGTGCCAGCAGCCTCAACGGACAGGGCGGAGGCTACACCTTC,CASSLNGQGGGYTF
TRBJ2-7,TRBV7-2,many,NA,TGTGCCAGCAGCTCACAAACAGGGCCCCGCTACGAGCAGTACTTC,CASSSQTGPRYEQYF
TRBJ2-5,TRBV2,many,NA,TGTGCCAGCAGCCGGGACACACAAGAGACCCAGTACTTC,CASSRDTQETQYF
TRBJ2-7,TRBV20-1,many,NA,TGCAGTGGGGGTGGAAACTCCTACGAGCAGTACTTC,CSGGGNSYEQYF
TRBJ2-3,TRBV27,few,NA,TGTGCCAGCAGTTTATTATACACAGATACGCAGTATTTT,CASSLLYTDTQYF
TRBJ2-1,TRBV7-2,few,TRBD2,TGTGCCAGCAGCTTAACCCAGACTAGCGGGAGATATGAGCAGTTCTTC,CASSLTQTSGRYEQFF
TRBJ2-6,TRBV10-3,few,TRBD1,TGTGCCATCACCGGGACAGGGGTCCGGGGGGCCAACGTCCTGACTTTC,CAITGTGVRGANVLTF
TRBJ1-2,TRBV20-1,NA,TRBD1,TGCAGTGCCAGGGACAGGGGGCAAGGCTACACCTTC,CSARDRGQGYTF
TRBJ1-3,TRBV7-9,NA,NA,TGTGCCAGCAGCCCCAGCCGCTTTACCTCTGGAAACACCATATATTTT,CASSPSRFTSGNTIYF
TRBJ1-5,TRBV6-5,few,TRBD1,TGTGCCAGCAGGTACAGGGGTAATCAGCCCCAGCATTTT,CASRYRGNQPQHF
TRBJ2-7,TRBV20-1,NA,TRBD1,TGCAGTGCGTGGCCAGGGGGCTACGAGCAGTACTTC,CSAWPGGYEQYF
TRBJ2-1,TRBV15,few,TRBD2,TGTGCCACCAGCAGAGAACTAGCGGGGGGGCCTTCCAACTTCTATGAGCAGTTCTTC,CATSRELAGGPSNFYEQFF
TRBJ2-7,TRBV5-1,few,NA,TGCGCCAGCAGGAGCCTCTACGAGCAGTACTTC,CASRSLYEQYF
TRBJ1-6,TRBV14,many,NA,TGTGCCAGCAGCCACCGGCAAAATTCACCCCTCCACTTT,CASSHRQNSPLHF
TRBJ2-7,TRBV4-3,many,TRBD2,TGCGCCAGCAGCCAAGGACTAGCGGGGTCCTACGAGCAGTACTTC,CASSQGLAGSYEQYF
TRBJ1-2,TRBV6-1,few,NA,TGTGCCAGCAGCCTTCCTAGTGACAGGAACTATGGCTACACCTTC,CASSLPSDRNYGYTF
TRBJ2-2,TRBV14,NA,NA,TGTGCCAGCAGCCAACTGGGTGGCGGGGAGCTGTTTTTT,CASSQLGGGELFF
TRBJ2-3,TRBV5-1,few,NA,TGCGCCAGCAGCGTAGACACAGTCGATACGCAGTATTTT,CASSVDTVDTQYF
TRBJ1-2,TRBV25-1,few,TRBD1,TGTGCCAGCAGTGAAGGGACAGGGGGTGGCTATGGCTACACCTTC,CASSEGTGGGYGYTF
TRBJ2-7,TRBV5-1,NA,NA,TGCGCCAGCAGCTTGGAGGGACCTAGAGACGAGCAGTACTTC,CASSLEGPRDEQYF
TRBJ2-2,TRBV20-1,NA,TRBD1,TGCAGTGCTGCTCCGGGACAGGGATTCTCCGGGGAGCTGTTTTTT,CSAAPGQGFSGELFF
TRBJ2-5,TRBV3-1,many,NA,TGTGCCAGCAGCCAAGTGGAGACCCAGTACTTC,CASSQVETQYF
TRBJ2-1,TRBV2,few,TRBD2,TGTGCCAGCAAGGTTGGGACTAGGAAGCATGAGCAGTTCTTC,CASKVGTRKHEQFF
TRBJ1-2,TRBV20-1,many,TRBD1,TGCAGTGCTAGCCTAGGGGGCGCAAAGGGCTACACCTTC,CSASLGGAKGYTF
TRBJ2-3,TRBV5-8,NA,TRBD1,TGTGCCAGCAGCCAGGGACAGACTTCCACAGATACGCAGTATTTT,CASSQGQTSTDTQYF
TRBJ1-1,TRBV20-1,NA,TRBD1,TGCAGTGCTAGAGTCACAGGGGACACTGAAGCTTTCTTT,CSARVTGDTEAFF
TRBJ1-4,TRBV10-2,few,NA,TGCGCCAGCGCAGCTTTCCCTGGGACAACTAATGAAAAACTGTTTTTT,CASAAFPGTTNEKLFF
TRBJ2-7,TRBV18,few,TRBD2,TGTGCCAGCTCACCCTACCCTGGCGGGAGGGTGGGCGAGCAGTACTTC,CASSPYPGGRVGEQYF
TRBJ2-1,TRBV7-2,once,TRBD2,TGTGCCAGCAGCTGGGCGGGAGAAAGGGAGCAGTTCTTC,CASSWAGEREQFF
TRBJ2-1,TRBV4-3,NA,NA,TGCGCCAGCAGCCAATCGCTAGCAGGGTATGAGCAGTTCTTC,CASSQSLAGYEQFF
TRBJ2-5,TRBV3-1,NA,TRBD1,TGTGCCAGCAGCCCGTTAACAGGGGTCCCCGTACCGGCAGAAGAGACCCAGTACTTC,CASSPLTGVPVPAEETQYF
TRBJ2-2,TRBV12-3/TRBV12-4,many,NA,TGTGCCAGCAGTTTATCAGTGAACACCGGGGAGCTGTTTTTT,CASSLSVNTGELFF
TRBJ2-1,TRBV12-3/TRBV12-4,NA,NA,TGTGCCAGCAGTTTAGACAGGGGGCTAGCGGGAATTAGCAATGAGCAGTTCTTC,CASSLDRGLAGISNEQFF